This T cell receptor (beta chain) was identified in a study of CD8 T cells in ankylosing spondylitis. As the method for making TCR beta libraries, quantitative 5'-RACE with molecular barcodes was used. TCRdb itself ran the 5' RACE reads through MiXCR, one entry per CDR3 protein. The sample comprises roughly 230,000 distinct CDR3 sequences, roughly 8.2% of which are singletons, and around 4.4% rests with the top ten. This clonotype was picked up many times. V was shortened by 5 bases and J by 2 bases, with 15 bases between the two germline ends. This CDR3 contains 15 residues. The V gene's germline CDR1 is SEHNR and CDR2 FQNEAQ (reference sequence).

Sequencing was done on a sample of blood, either unsorted or a sorted T cell fraction (not recorded which). The sequence was obtained from a female donor with ankylosing spondylitis or in good health (not recorded which). V and J are TRBV7-9 and TRBJ2-5; D remains unclear. The CDR3 loop reads CASSRASGSQETQYF. The DNA of the CDR3 is TGTGCCAGCAGCAGAGCCTCTGGGTCACAAGAGACCCAGTACTTC.